What follows are 18 T cell receptor beta chains derived from one specimen sequenced in a study of CD8 T cells in Susac syndrome. RNA in amounts of about 0.45 to 1 ug was reverse transcribed with random hexamers. TCRdb re-analysed the immunoSEQ multiplex PCR reads in MiXCR, keeping a single row per CDR3 protein. The sample includes a few hundred thousand distinct CDR3 sequences, 95% of them seen just once. Sequencing was performed on CD4+ T cells from PBMCs. The receptors were sampled from a human donor with multiple sclerosis.

The chain uses TRBV20-1 and TRBJ1-2, with D perhaps matching TRBD1 (6 bases). CDR3 size: 13 residues. V was cut by 6 bases and J by 5 bases, with 16 bases left in between. Germline V gives CDR1 DFQATT, CDR2 SNEGSKA (reference sequence). In DNA, the CDR3 is TGCAGTGCCCCGGACAGACCCAAATATGGCTACACCTTC. Encoded protein: CSAPDRPKYGYTF.

The chain joins TRBV5-1 to TRBJ2-7; 11 bases match TRBD2. From germline, CDR1 is SGHRS and CDR2 YFSETQ. The CDR3 runs to 15 residues. Trimming took 4 bases from V and 4 from J; bases not matched to a gene: 7. The CDR3 sequence is CASSTNRLAGYEQYF. CDR3 sequence (DNA): TGCGCCAGCAGCACAAACAGACTAGCGGGATACGAGCAGTACTTC.

The chain is built from TRBV5-1 and TRBJ2-6; D unresolved. Germline CDR1 is SGHRS and CDR2 is YFSETQ. V dropped 4 bases and J dropped 0 bases, with 8 bases sitting between them. This CDR3 region has 15 residues. The CDR3 is CASSQQSSGANVLTF. The CDR3 DNA reads as TGCGCCAGCAGCCAACAGAGCTCTGGGGCCAACGTCCTGACTTTC.

V gene TRBV12-3 or TRBV12-4 combines with J gene TRBJ2-1; D is uncertain. V was pared by 6 bases and J by 7 bases, with 13 bases between. The CDR3 length is 13 residues. The CDR3 nucleotides read TGTGCCAGCAGACCCAGAATGTCGAATGAGCAGTTCTTC. Protein product: CASRPRMSNEQFF.

The rearrangement uses TRBV20-1 and TRBJ2-1; D call uncertain. Trimming took off 5 bases at V and 7 bases at J, with 18 bases between the two ends. This CDR3 is built from 14 residues. Germline-derived CDR1 and CDR2 are DFQATT and SNEGSKA (reference sequence). The CDR3 loop reads CSAPEKRISNEQFF. The CDR3 DNA is TGCAGTGCTCCGGAAAAACGGATCTCTAATGAGCAGTTCTTC.

J is TRBJ2-7 and V is TRBV20-1; the D gene could be TRBD1 or TRBD2 (5 bases each). The CDR3 sequence is 14 residues long. CDR1 and CDR2 (germline): DFQATT, SNEGSKA (reference sequence). The V end lost 2 bases, the J end lost 0 bases, and 11 bases lay between the germline ends. CDR3 sequence reads: CSARTGANSYEQYF. For the CDR3, the DNA is TGCAGTGCTAGAACCGGGGCTAACTCCTACGAGCAGTACTTC.

CDR3 coding DNA: TGTGCCAGCAGTGACAGGACAGGGGGGCCCCGGACCCAGTACTTC. Translation: CASSDRTGGPRTQYF. The chain joins TRBV2 to TRBJ2-5; 10 bases are shared with TRBD1. Looked up from germline, CDR1 is SNHLY and CDR2 is FYNNEI. The CDR3 spans 15 residues. The V gene end was trimmed by 3 bases and the J gene end by 7 bases; junction bases not matched to a gene: 8.

The gene calls are TRBV30 and TRBJ2-1; TRBD2 agrees at 10 bases. V lost 2 bases to trimming and J lost 9 bases; unmatched junction nucleotides: 10. The CDR3 loop spans 15 amino acids. Germline loops: CDR1 GTSNPN, CDR2 SVGIG (reference sequence). The CDR3 sequence: CAWSPVSGRLGEQFF. DNA for the CDR3: TGTGCCTGGAGTCCCGTTAGCGGGAGGCTTGGTGAGCAGTTCTTC.

The V and J genes are TRBV20-1 and TRBJ2-7; tentatively, D is TRBD1 (6 bases). V was pared by 6 bases and J by 4 bases, with 19 bases between. This CDR3 is built from 14 residues. Germline V gene lookup returns CDR1 DFQATT and CDR2 SNEGSKA (reference sequence). DNA for the CDR3: TGCAGTGCGGGGACATCCATTGGGGTATACGAGCAGTACTTC. It specifies CSAGTSIGVYEQYF.

This chain connects TRBV29-1 to TRBJ1-5; D is unresolved. CDR1 and CDR2 from the germline V gene are SQVTM and ANQGSEA. Trimming removed 3 bases at V and 4 bases at J, with 13 bases between. CDR3 size: 14 residues. The CDR3 nucleotides are TGCAGCGTTGACCTTTTGTGGGGAAATCAGCCCCAGCATTTT. Translation gives CSVDLLWGNQPQHF.

This sequence joins TRBV9 and TRBJ1-5, with 7 bases that match TRBD1. Germline CDR1 is SGDLS and CDR2 is YYNGEE. The trim removed 3 bases at V and 5 bases at J, leaving 5 bases unmatched. The CDR3 runs 14 residues. CDR3 coding DNA: TGTGCCAGCAGCGCAACAGGGGACCATCAGCCCCAGCATTTT. Translating it yields CASSATGDHQPQHF.

The J gene is TRBJ2-7, the V gene TRBV5-1; unclear D gene. V was cut by 5 bases and J by 7 bases, with 13 bases left in between. The CDR3 runs 12 residues. Germline V gene data show CDR1 as SGHRS and CDR2 as YFSETQ. The CDR3 is CASSHSVSEQYF. The CDR3 nucleotides read TGCGCCAGCAGTCATTCGGTCTCAGAGCAGTACTTC.

The chain uses TRBV7-9 and TRBJ2-1; the match to TRBD1 covers 7 bases. Germline CDR1 SEHNR, CDR2 FQNEAQ (reference sequence). This CDR3 is 14 amino acids long. Trimming cost V 3 bases and J 2 bases; bases outside gene matches: 1. The CDR3 spells CASSFGTAYNEQFF. In nucleotides, the CDR3 is TGTGCCAGCAGCTTTGGGACAGCCTACAATGAGCAGTTCTTC.

The chain carries TRBV4-1 and TRBJ2-5, with D maybe TRBD2 (5 bases). The CDR3 has 12 amino acids. CDR1 is MGHRA and CDR2 is YSYEKL in the germline V gene. Trimming pared 0 bases from V and 9 bases from J, leaving 8 bases between. The CDR3 region has the DNA TGCGCCAGCAGCCAAGATTACGGGGCCCAGTACTTC. Its translation: CASSQDYGAQYF.

This clonotype came up once. This chain connects TRBV3-1 to TRBJ1-2, with D perhaps TRBD1 (5 bases). The V end lost 4 bases, the J end lost 10 bases, and 10 bases lay between the germline ends. CDR1 is LGHDT and CDR2 is YNNKEL in the germline V gene (reference sequence). The CDR3 is made up of 11 amino acids. The CDR3 is CASSRQGNYTF. CDR3 sequence (DNA): TGTGCCAGCAGCCGTCAGGGAAACTACACCTTC.

The chain has TRBV29-1 and TRBJ2-1; D gene ambiguous. Trimming stripped 8 bases from V and 8 bases from J, with 16 bases between. The CDR3 is made up of 12 amino acids. CDR1 is SQVTM and CDR2 is ANQGSEA in the germline V gene. The CDR3 nucleotides are TGCAGCTCATTTCGGGCCAGCGATGAGCAGTTCTTC. Encoded protein: CSSFRASDEQFF.

The chain couples TRBV20-1 to TRBJ1-6; no clear D. Per the germline V gene, CDR1 is DFQATT and CDR2 is SNEGSKA (reference sequence). The V and J ends lost 0 bases and 9 bases respectively, with 9 bases between them. The CDR3 is 13 amino acids. This CDR3 reads CSAREDKTSPLHF. The CDR3 region has the DNA TGCAGTGCTAGAGAAGACAAAACTTCACCCCTCCACTTT.

V gene TRBV12-3 or TRBV12-4 combines with J gene TRBJ2-1; D gene unclear. V was pared by 3 bases and J by 9 bases, with 9 bases between. This CDR3 is built from 12 residues. CDR3 loop: CASSFPLLEQFF. The CDR3 DNA reads as TGTGCCAGCAGTTTCCCCCTACTTGAGCAGTTCTTC.